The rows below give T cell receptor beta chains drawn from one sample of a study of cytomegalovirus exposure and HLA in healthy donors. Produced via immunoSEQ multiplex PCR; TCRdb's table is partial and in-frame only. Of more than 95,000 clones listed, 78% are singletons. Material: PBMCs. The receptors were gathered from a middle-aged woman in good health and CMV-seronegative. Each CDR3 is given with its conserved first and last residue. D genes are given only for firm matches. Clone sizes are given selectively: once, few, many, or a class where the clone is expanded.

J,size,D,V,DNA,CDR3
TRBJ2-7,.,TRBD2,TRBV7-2,TGTGCCAGCAGCTTTGGACTAGCGGGATCCTACGAGCAGTACTTC,CASSFGLAGSYEQYF
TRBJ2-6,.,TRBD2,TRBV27,TGTGCCAGCAGAGATAGCGGGACTCTAACTGGGGCCAACGTCCTGACTTTC,CASRDSGTLTGANVLTF
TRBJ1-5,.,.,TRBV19,TGTGCCAGTCGAAGGGGGGGGGTGGTAGGACAGCCCCAGCATTTT,CASRRGGVVGQPQHF
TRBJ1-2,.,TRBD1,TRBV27,TGTGCCAGCAGTTCCGTAGACAGGGTGAGCTATGGCTACACCTTC,CASSSVDRVSYGYTF
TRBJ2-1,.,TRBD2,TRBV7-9,TGTGCCAGCAGCCCGACTAGCGGGAGGGCCTGTTTCTTC,CASSPTSGRACFF
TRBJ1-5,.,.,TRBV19,TGTGCCAGTAGTAACCTCGAGGTTCGGGGGAGCAATCAGCCCCAGCATTTT,CASSNLEVRGSNQPQHF
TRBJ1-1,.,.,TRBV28,TGTGCCAGCAGAAAAGTTTACGCCAGAGGTCTTGAAGCTTTCTTT,CASRKVYARGLEAFF
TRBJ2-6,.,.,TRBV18,TGTGCCAGCTCACCGGCCGGGACTGGGGCCAACGTCCTGACTTTC,CASSPAGTGANVLTF
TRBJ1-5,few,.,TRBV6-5,TGTGCCAGCAGTACACAGTGGAATCAGCCCCAGCATTTT,CASSTQWNQPQHF
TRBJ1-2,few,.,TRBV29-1,TGCAGCGTTGAGTCTTATTTGGCGGGCGGAGGCTACACCTTC,CSVESYLAGGGYTF
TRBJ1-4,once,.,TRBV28,TGTGCCAGCAGCGATTCAACTGCAACTAATGAAAAACTGTTTTTT,CASSDSTATNEKLFF
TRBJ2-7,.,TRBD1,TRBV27,TGTGCCAGCGGAACGGGACAGGGTCGCAACGAGCAGTACTTC,CASGTGQGRNEQYF
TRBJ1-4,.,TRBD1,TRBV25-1,TGTGCCAGCAGTGAGGCTACAGGGGGACGTAGTGAAAAACTGTTTTTT,CASSEATGGRSEKLFF
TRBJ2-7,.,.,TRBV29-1,TGCAGCGTTGTACAGAGCGGACCCTCCTACGAGCAGTACTTC,CSVVQSGPSYEQYF
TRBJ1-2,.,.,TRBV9,TGTGCCAGCAGCGGATTAGAACGGGACTATGGCTACACCTTC,CASSGLERDYGYTF
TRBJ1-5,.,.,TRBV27,TGTGCCAGCAGTTCCCGGGGATTCAATCAGCCCCAGCATTTT,CASSSRGFNQPQHF
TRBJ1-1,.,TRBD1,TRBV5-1,TGCGCCAGCAGCGCCGGGACAGGGGGCGCAAGGAGGCCTGAAGCTTTCTTT,CASSAGTGGARRPEAFF
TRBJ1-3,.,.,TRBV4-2,TGTGCCAGCAGCCAAGGAGGTCTGGGAGGAGCTTCTGGAAACACCATATATTTT,CASSQGGLGGASGNTIYF
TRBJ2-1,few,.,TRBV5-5,TGTGCCAGCAGCCTCAGCTCCTACAATGAGCAGTTCTTC,CASSLSSYNEQFF
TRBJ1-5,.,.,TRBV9,TGTGCCAGCAGCGCAGATACAGGGTTCGACAATCAGCCCCAGCATTTT,CASSADTGFDNQPQHF
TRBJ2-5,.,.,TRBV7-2,TGTGCCAGCTCGGACAAGCCGTACCGAGAGACCCAGTACTTC,CASSDKPYRETQYF
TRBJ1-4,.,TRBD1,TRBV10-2,TGCGCCAGCAGCGGACAGGGGTTGGGGACTAATGAAAAACTGTTTTTT,CASSGQGLGTNEKLFF
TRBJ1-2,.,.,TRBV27,TGTGCCAGCAGTCCTAGCCTGGGGGGAGGGGTCTATGGCTACACCTTC,CASSPSLGGGVYGYTF
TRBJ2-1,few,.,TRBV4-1,TGCGCCAGCAGCCGGTATACTTTGAACTATAATGAGCAGTTCTTC,CASSRYTLNYNEQFF
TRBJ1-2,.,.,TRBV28,TGTGCCAGCAGTTTAAATACAGATGGCTACACCTTC,CASSLNTDGYTF
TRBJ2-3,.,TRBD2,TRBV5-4,TGTGCCAGCAGCCACATGGGGAGTGGGGGGGTAGGTACGCAGTATTTT,CASSHMGSGGVGTQYF
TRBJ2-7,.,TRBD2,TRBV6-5,TGTGCCAGCAGTTACAGCGGGAGCCCCTACGAGCAGTACTTC,CASSYSGSPYEQYF
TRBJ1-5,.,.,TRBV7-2,TGTGCCAGCAGCCCCGGGGGGTCTAGCAATCAGCCCCAGCATTTT,CASSPGGSSNQPQHF
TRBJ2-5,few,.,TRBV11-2,TGTGCCAGCACGGGATTGGAGACCCAGTACTTC,CASTGLETQYF
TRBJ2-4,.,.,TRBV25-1,TGTGCCAGCAGTCCAGTTTACAAAAACATTCAGTACTTC,CASSPVYKNIQYF
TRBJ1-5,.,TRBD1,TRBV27,TGTGCCAGCAGTTACAGGGGAGACCAGCCCCAGCATTTT,CASSYRGDQPQHF
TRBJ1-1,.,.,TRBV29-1,TGCAGCGTCATGGACACCGGTGAAGCTTTCTTT,CSVMDTGEAFF
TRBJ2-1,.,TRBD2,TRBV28,TGTGCCAGCAACTCCTTAGCGGGGGCCTACAATGAGCAGTTCTTC,CASNSLAGAYNEQFF
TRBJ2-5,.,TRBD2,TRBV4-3,TGCGCCAGCAGCCGAAAGTGGGGAGCTAGCGGGGATGGCGAGACCCAGTACTTC,CASSRKWGASGDGETQYF
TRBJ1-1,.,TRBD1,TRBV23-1,TGCGCCAGCAGCCCCGGGACAGGTAGGTGGAACACTGAAGCTTTCTTT,CASSPGTGRWNTEAFF
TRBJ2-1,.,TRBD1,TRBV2,TGTGCCAGCAGTGGGACAGGGGCCTACAATGAGCAGTTCTTC,CASSGTGAYNEQFF
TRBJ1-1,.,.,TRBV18,TGTGCCAGCTCACCCCTTCCCCAGGGGCAGAACACTGAAGCTTTCTTT,CASSPLPQGQNTEAFF
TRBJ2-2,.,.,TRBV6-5,TGTGCCAGCAGTTACTCGAGAGGGGGGGAGCTGTTTTTT,CASSYSRGGELFF
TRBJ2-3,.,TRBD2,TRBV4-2,TGTGCCAGCAGCGGCGGACTAGCGGATACGCAGTATTTT,CASSGGLADTQYF
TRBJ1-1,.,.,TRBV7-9,TGTGCCAGCAGCCCTCTGACCGACAGACGGAACACTGAAGCTTTCTTT,CASSPLTDRRNTEAFF
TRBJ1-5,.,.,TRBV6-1,TGTGCCAGCAAAGGGGGATATCAGCCCCAGCATTTT,CASKGGYQPQHF
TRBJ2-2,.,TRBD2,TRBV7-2,TGTGCCAGCAGCTTCTTCGCGGGAGGTAACACCGGGGAGCTGTTTTTT,CASSFFAGGNTGELFF
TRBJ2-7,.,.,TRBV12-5,TGTGCTAGTGGTTGGACCGGGAGCCAGTACGAGCAGTACTTC,CASGWTGSQYEQYF
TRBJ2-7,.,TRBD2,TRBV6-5,TGTGCCAGCAGTTACCGGCGAGTAGCGGGCCTCTACGAGCAGTACTTC,CASSYRRVAGLYEQYF
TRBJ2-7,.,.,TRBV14,TGTGCCAGCAGCGGAAGAGGTTGGACTGACTCCTACGAGCAGTACTTC,CASSGRGWTDSYEQYF
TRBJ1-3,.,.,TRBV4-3,TGCGCCAGCATGGACAGTCTCTCTGGAAACACCATATATTTT,CASMDSLSGNTIYF
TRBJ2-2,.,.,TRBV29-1,TGCAGCGTTGATCGGGCCGGGGAGCTGTTTTTT,CSVDRAGELFF
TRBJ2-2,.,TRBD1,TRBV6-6,TGTGCCAGCAGCCAACCCAGGGGGCTAAACACCGGGGAGCTGTTTTTT,CASSQPRGLNTGELFF
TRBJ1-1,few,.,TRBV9,TGTGCCAGCAGCCCACGACAGGCTAACACTGAAGCTTTCTTT,CASSPRQANTEAFF
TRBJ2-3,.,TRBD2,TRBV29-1,TGCAGCGTTGAAGTTAGTCTCGGGACTAGCGGGACCCATTTGTCAGATACGCAGTATTTT,CSVEVSLGTSGTHLSDTQYF